Listed below are T cell receptor beta chains from one sample, sequenced in a study of blood T cell repertoires in COVID-19. The method was immunoSEQ multiplex PCR; TCRdb's version includes in-frame clones alone and lacks a portion of them. The sample contains tens of thousands of clones, roughly 79% of which appear only once. The sequenced sample consisted of peripheral blood. The receptors were gathered from a man aged 55 to 69 with acute or convalescent COVID-19. Each CDR3 is given with its conserved first and last residue. Fields, in order: J gene, clone size, V gene, D gene, CDR3 DNA, CDR3 protein. D genes are given only for firm matches. Size tells how often a clone was seen (once, few, many) or the class of an expanded clone, and some rows leave it out.

TRBJ2-7 | . | TRBV23-1 | . | TGCGCCAGCAGCAAGGGGATGGACAGCGCCTACGAGCAGTACTTC | CASSKGMDSAYEQYF
TRBJ2-5 | . | TRBV9 | . | TGTGCCAGCAGCGTAGCTGTGGTTAGCGGCCAAGAGACCCAGTACTTC | CASSVAVVSGQETQYF
TRBJ2-7 | once | TRBV13 | TRBD2 | TGTGCCAGCAGCCCCCCGGGGGGGTACGAGCAGTACTTC | CASSPPGGYEQYF
TRBJ2-5 | . | TRBV6-4 | . | TGTGCCAGCAGTCAAGGGGTAGGGCAGACCCAGTACTTC | CASSQGVGQTQYF
TRBJ1-3 | few | TRBV4-1 | . | TGCGCCAGCAGCCAAGGGCCAGGAAACACCATATATTTT | CASSQGPGNTIYF
TRBJ1-6 | . | TRBV7-6 | . | TGTGCCTTCGGGGATTCACCCCTCCACTTT | CAFGDSPLHF
TRBJ1-1 | . | TRBV5-8 | . | TGTGCCAGCAGCTTGGCGGGGGGCGGCAACACTGAAGCTTTCTTT | CASSLAGGGNTEAFF
TRBJ2-3 | . | TRBV12-3/TRBV12-4 | . | TGTGCCAGCAGTTCAGACACAGATACGCAGTATTTT | CASSSDTDTQYF
TRBJ2-3 | . | TRBV2 | TRBD2 | TGTGCCAGCGGCGGGGGGCCCACAGATACGCAGTATTTT | CASGGGPTDTQYF
TRBJ1-6 | . | TRBV5-1 | TRBD1 | TGCGCCAGCAGCTTGGCCGAACAGGGGGCCCGTTATTCACCCCTCCACTTT | CASSLAEQGARYSPLHF
TRBJ2-7 | . | TRBV9 | TRBD1 | TGTGCCAGCAGCGAGACAGGGGGCGAGCAGTACTTC | CASSETGGEQYF
TRBJ1-2 | . | TRBV28 | . | TGTGCCAGCCACTCGATGGGGTCGGGCACAGGGCCCTATGGCTACACCTTC | CASHSMGSGTGPYGYTF
TRBJ2-1 | . | TRBV19 | TRBD1 | TGTGCCAGTAGTTCCCGGACAGGGAGCTCCTACAATGAGCAGTTCTTC | CASSSRTGSSYNEQFF
TRBJ1-3 | once | TRBV7-9 | . | TGTGCCAGCGGGGGCGGAAACACCATATATTTT | CASGGGNTIYF
TRBJ2-3 | . | TRBV18 | . | TGTGCCAGCTCACCACCGACAGCTAGCACAGATACGCAGTATTTT | CASSPPTASTDTQYF
TRBJ1-2 | . | TRBV12-3/TRBV12-4 | . | TGTGCCAGCAGTTTTTGGGGCAGCTATGGCTACACCTTC | CASSFWGSYGYTF
TRBJ1-2 | . | TRBV7-3 | TRBD1 | TGTGCCAGCAGTTCCACAGGGGGAAAAGGCTACACCTTC | CASSSTGGKGYTF
TRBJ2-1 | . | TRBV10-3 | . | TGTGCCATCAGCCGGGCCAGCGGAAAGGTACAGTTCTTC | CAISRASGKVQFF
TRBJ1-1 | . | TRBV4-1 | TRBD1 | TGCGCCAGCAGCCAAGATACAGGGGGGTACACTGAAGCTTTCTTT | CASSQDTGGYTEAFF
TRBJ1-1 | . | TRBV5-1 | TRBD1 | TGCGCCAGCAGCTTGATCGAGTGGGGACAGGGCACTGAAGCTTTCTTT | CASSLIEWGQGTEAFF
TRBJ1-5 | . | TRBV12-5 | TRBD1 | TGTGCTAGTGGTTCGGGGACAGACAATCAGCCCCAGCATTTT | CASGSGTDNQPQHF
TRBJ1-6 | . | TRBV27 | . | TGTGCCAGCAGTCCCCTAAAGAGCTCCTATAATTCACCCCTCCACTTT | CASSPLKSSYNSPLHF
TRBJ2-5 | few | TRBV11-1 | TRBD1 | TGTGCCAGCAGCGTTGAACAGGGGGTAGGAGAGACCCAGTACTTC | CASSVEQGVGETQYF
TRBJ2-3 | . | TRBV6-6 | . | TGTGCCTGTCGGGCAGGGCCAGATACGCAGTATTTT | CACRAGPDTQYF
TRBJ2-1 | . | TRBV2 | . | TGTGCCAGCAGTAGAGACAATGAGCAGTTCTTC | CASSRDNEQFF
TRBJ2-5 | . | TRBV30 | TRBD2 | TGTGCCTGGAGTGCGGGGGGGCCAGAGACCCAGTACTTC | CAWSAGGPETQYF
TRBJ2-5 | . | TRBV5-1 | . | TGCGCCAGCAGCTTTACTCCCGGGACTGTAGAGACCCAGTACTTC | CASSFTPGTVETQYF
TRBJ1-6 | . | TRBV18 | . | TGTGCCAGCTCCCCCGGGGACTCCTATAATTCACCCCTCCACTTT | CASSPGDSYNSPLHF
TRBJ1-5 | . | TRBV5-1 | TRBD1 | TGCGCCAGCAGCGAGGGACAGGGCGGTCAGCCCCAGCATTTT | CASSEGQGGQPQHF
TRBJ1-2 | . | TRBV28 | . | TGTGCCAGCAGGACGGCACTACCTAACTATGGCTACACCTTC | CASRTALPNYGYTF
TRBJ1-3 | . | TRBV12-3/TRBV12-4 | . | TGTGCCAGCAGCCGTGGGCACGGAAACACCATATATTTT | CASSRGHGNTIYF
TRBJ2-1 | once | TRBV11-3 | TRBD2 | TGTGCCAGCAGCTTGACTAGCGGGGTTCAATACAATGAGCAGTTCTTC | CASSLTSGVQYNEQFF
TRBJ1-1 | . | TRBV4-2 | . | TGTGCCAGCAGCCAAGGTGGGGCGTACCCCGTTGAAGCTTTCTTT | CASSQGGAYPVEAFF
TRBJ1-6 | once | TRBV21-1 | . | TGTGCCAGCAGCAATCCTAATACAGGGTGGGGTGATTCACCCCTCCACTTT | CASSNPNTGWGDSPLHF
TRBJ2-5 | . | TRBV15 | . | TGTGCCACCAGCTCCCTTTGGGGGGGGCCTTATGAGACCCAGTACTTC | CATSSLWGGPYETQYF
TRBJ1-3 | once | TRBV11-2 | . | TGTGCCAGCAGCTTAGTTGGAGGGATTGGAAACACCATATATTTT | CASSLVGGIGNTIYF
TRBJ1-4 | . | TRBV18 | . | TGTGCCAGCTCACCGGTACAGTCTGAAAAACTGTTTTTT | CASSPVQSEKLFF
TRBJ1-6 | once | TRBV27 | TRBD1 | TGTGCCAGCAGTCGCGAACCGGGGACAGGCGGTAATTCACCCCTCCACTTT | CASSREPGTGGNSPLHF
TRBJ2-5 | . | TRBV5-1 | TRBD2 | TGCGCCAGCAGCTTGCAGGCTAGCGGGGCTCAAGAGACCCAGTACTTC | CASSLQASGAQETQYF
TRBJ1-1 | . | TRBV2 | . | TGTGCCAGCAGTCCTAATGGGGGAGGAGCTTTCTTT | CASSPNGGGAFF
TRBJ1-2 | . | TRBV29-1 | . | TGCAGCGTCCGGGATCAACGGGATGGCTACACCTTC | CSVRDQRDGYTF
TRBJ2-3 | . | TRBV5-1 | TRBD1 | TGCGCCAGCAGCTTTCGACAGGGTACAGATACGCAGTATTTT | CASSFRQGTDTQYF
TRBJ1-3 | . | TRBV12-3/TRBV12-4 | . | TGTGCCAGCCTATTCTCTGGAAACACCATATATTTT | CASLFSGNTIYF
TRBJ2-1 | . | TRBV4-2 | . | TGTGCCAGCAGCCAGGCTGCCGGGGTGTTTGAGCAGTTCTTC | CASSQAAGVFEQFF
TRBJ2-7 | . | TRBV6-5 | . | TGTGCCAGCAACCAAGCGGGCTCCTACGAGCAGTACTTC | CASNQAGSYEQYF
TRBJ2-7 | . | TRBV29-1 | . | TGCAGCGTTGAAAGTTTAGAGGGCTCGGGCTCCTACGAGCAGTACTTC | CSVESLEGSGSYEQYF
TRBJ1-2 | . | TRBV19 | . | TGTGCCAGTAGTGCCGGTGGGCTCTATGGCTACACCTTC | CASSAGGLYGYTF
TRBJ1-4 | . | TRBV5-1 | . | TGCGCCAGCAGCTTGACAGGGATGACAGCAACTAATGAAAAACTGTTTTTT | CASSLTGMTATNEKLFF
TRBJ2-2 | . | TRBV7-8 | TRBD1 | TGTGCCAGCAGCCGCCAGGGGGCGAACACCGGGGAGCTGTTTTTT | CASSRQGANTGELFF
TRBJ2-1 | . | TRBV18 | TRBD1 | TGTGCCAGCTCCCTCGGGACAGGGCCCTACAATGAGCAGTTCTTC | CASSLGTGPYNEQFF
TRBJ1-1 | once | TRBV2 | TRBD1 | TGTGCCAGCAGTGGAGACAGGGCTGAAGCTTTCTTT | CASSGDRAEAFF
TRBJ1-5 | . | TRBV5-8 | TRBD1 | TGTGCCAGCAGCCTAGGGACAGTTCGTAATCAGCCCCAGCATTTT | CASSLGTVRNQPQHF
TRBJ1-1 | . | TRBV2 | TRBD1 | TGTGCCAGCAGGGACAGGGGTGGATTTGAGGAAGCTTTCTTT | CASRDRGGFEEAFF
TRBJ1-2 | . | TRBV2 | TRBD1 | TGTGCCAGCTTGGAGACAGGGAACTATGGCTACACCTTC | CASLETGNYGYTF